This TCR beta chain was obtained from a study of T-cell memory formation after mild COVID-19. General study points: Contracting clones, day 15 to 85, had balanced CD4/CD8, and later expanders favored CD4+.

Germline V lookup: CDR1 SEHNR, CDR2 FQNEAQ (reference sequence). The CDR3 has 17 amino acids. V dropped 5 bases and J dropped 4; count of bases not matched to a gene: 15. This clonotype has ten or more counts. The antigen is not known. MiXCR was run by TCRdb on the 5' RACE reads, yielding one entry per CDR3 protein. The data show about 27,000 distinct CDR3 sequences, with around 16% seen just once and 1.3% to 1.5% held by the top ten. The chain carries TRBV7-9 and TRBJ2-7; 9 bases agree with TRBD2. What was sequenced was PBMCs or a T cell subset sorted from them (not recorded which). This sequence originates from an adult who had mild COVID-19 (a few samples of this study predate the infection). Cell type and time point are not known. The CDR3 region has the DNA TGTGCCAGCAGCCCTTCGCGAGCGGGAGGATGGGGATACGAGCAGTACTTC. It is translated as CASSPSRAGGWGYEQYF.